This TCR beta chain emerged from a study of T cells in Graves' hyperthyroidism and ophthalmopathy. The sample holds a few counts of this clonotype. V trimming: 4 bases; J trimming: 4 bases; junction bases outside the gene matches: 12. Germline assignment: CDR1 SQVTM and CDR2 ANQGSEA. This CDR3 has 17 residues. The study enrolled patients aged 18 to 65 with newly diagnosed hyperthyroidism of under 2 months' duration. Patients with uncontrolled infections, other autoimmune diseases, pregnancy or lactation were excluded. RNA transcripts served as the template for amplifying TCR beta CDR3 regions. Initially, a first-round RT-PCR of the TCR CDR3 employed the HTBI primer set. TCRdb independently ran MiXCR on the multiplex PCR reads; one entry per CDR3 protein. The sample yields fewer than 800,000 distinct CDR3 sequences, about 17% seen once.

This receptor was taken from a young man with Graves' hyperthyroidism. This chain joins TRBV29-1 and TRBJ2-5; 13 bases are a match to TRBD2. Specimen: blood. The CDR3 sequence is CSVARPGTSGARETQYF. CDR3 DNA: TGCAGCGTTGCGCGTCCCGGGACTAGCGGGGCACGAGAGACCCAGTACTTC.